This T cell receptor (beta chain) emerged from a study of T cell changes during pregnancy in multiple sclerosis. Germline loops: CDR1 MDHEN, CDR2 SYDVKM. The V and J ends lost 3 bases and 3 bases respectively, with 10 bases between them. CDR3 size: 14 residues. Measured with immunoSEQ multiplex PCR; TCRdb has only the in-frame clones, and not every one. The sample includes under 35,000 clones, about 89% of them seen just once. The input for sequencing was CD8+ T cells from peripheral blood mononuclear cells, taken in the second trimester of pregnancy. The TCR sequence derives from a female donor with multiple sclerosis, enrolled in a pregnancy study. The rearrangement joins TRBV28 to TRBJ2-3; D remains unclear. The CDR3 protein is CASSLSVVTDTQYF. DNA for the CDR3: TGTGCCAGCAGTTTGTCGGTAGTGACAGATACGCAGTATTTT. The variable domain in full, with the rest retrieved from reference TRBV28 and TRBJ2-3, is DVKVTQSSRYLVKRTGEKVFLECVQDMDHENMFWYRQDPGLGLRLIYFSYDVKMKEKGDIPEGYSVSREKKERFSLILESASTNQTSMYLCASSLSVVTDTQYFGPGTRLTVL.